The 16 T cell receptor beta chains presented below share a single source sample, sequenced in a study of CD8+ T cells in alopecia areata. cDNA reverse transcribed from extracted RNA served as the sequencing template. Data came from immunoSEQ multiplex PCR; TCRdb stores just in-frame clones and leaves some out. The sample lists approximately 210,000 clones, 60% seen once, with approximately 0.97% in the top ten. As for treatment: oral pan-JAK inhibitor, 5-10 mg twice daily. Material: CD4+ T cells sorted from blood, obtained at week 24, from a patient treated with tofacitinib. The receptors shown here come from a human donor with alopecia areata.

The gene calls are TRBV5-1 and TRBJ2-3, with D tentatively TRBD1 (6 bases). The CDR3 has 17 amino acids. Germline values: CDR1 SGHRS, CDR2 YFSETQ. V was clipped by 5 bases and J by 5 bases, with 24 bases between them. CDR3 sequence (DNA): TGCGCCAGCAGTTTACAACCGACAGGCATACGTGGAGATACGCAGTATTTT. As protein: CASSLQPTGIRGDTQYF.

The CDR3, as DNA: TGTGCCAGCAGTGCGGGACAGCTAAATTCACCCCTCCACTTT. Residues: CASSAGQLNSPLHF. The genes are TRBV25-1 and TRBJ1-6; 7 bases map to TRBD1. V trimming: 4 bases; J trimming: 7 bases; junction bases outside the gene matches: 4. CDR3 length: 14 residues. Germline CDR1 MGHDK, CDR2 SYGVNS.

The rearrangement uses TRBV5-1 and TRBJ2-5; 7 nucleotides line up with TRBD1. The germline gives CDR1 SGHRS, CDR2 YFSETQ. V lost 1 base to trimming and J lost 4 bases; unmatched junction nucleotides: 10. The CDR3 is made up of 16 amino acids. Here the CDR3 DNA reads TGCGCCAGCAGCTTGTGGACAGGATCTAGTGTAGAGACCCAGTACTTC. Translation gives CASSLWTGSSVETQYF.

The chain links TRBV28 to TRBJ2-7, with 11 positions matching TRBD1. The CDR3 is made up of 16 amino acids. V was clipped by 5 bases and J by 4 bases; unmatched bases: 10. Germline values: CDR1 MDHEN, CDR2 SYDVKM. The CDR3 spells CASSPARDRGKYEQYF. In nucleotides, the CDR3 is TGTGCCAGCAGTCCCGCCCGGGACAGGGGGAAATACGAGCAGTACTTC.

This clone turned up a few times. The chain joins TRBV7-9 to TRBJ1-1; a possible D gene is TRBD1 (5 bases). Trimming cost V 4 bases and J 2 bases, with 14 bases left between them. This CDR3 contains 15 residues. The germline gives CDR1 SEHNR, CDR2 FQNEAQ (reference sequence). CDR3 nucleotide sequence: TGTGCCAGCAGCTCATACCTCGACAGAAACACTGAAGCTTTCTTT. This gives the protein CASSSYLDRNTEAFF.

The chain uses TRBV27 and TRBJ1-5, with D unresolved. Trimming removed 6 bases from V and 7 bases from J, with 16 bases in between. Germline CDR1 MNHEY, CDR2 SMNVEV (reference sequence). The CDR3 length is 14 residues. This chain's CDR3 is CASRLTDVGQPQHF. DNA for the CDR3: TGTGCCAGCAGACTTACCGACGTGGGGCAGCCCCAGCATTTT.

The chain uses TRBV27 and TRBJ2-2, with a possible D match to TRBD2 (5 bases). Trimming pared 3 bases from V and 3 bases from J, leaving 8 bases between. The CDR3 consists of 14 residues. Germline CDR1 and CDR2: MNHEY and SMNVEV (reference sequence). The CDR3 DNA reads as TGTGCCAGCAGTTTGGACTTCGACACCGGGGAGCTGTTTTTT. The encoded protein is CASSLDFDTGELFF.

The V and J genes are TRBV11-3 and TRBJ1-2; D gene uncertain. This CDR3 comprises 16 residues. Germline V gene data show CDR1 as SGHNT and CDR2 as YENEEA. The V gene lost 5 bases and the J gene lost 4 bases, with 20 bases spanning the gap. Written as DNA, the CDR3 is TGTGCCAGCAGCGCTAAAGCAGGCCCTCACAGCTATGGCTACACCTTC. Translated, it gives CASSAKAGPHSYGYTF.

This rearrangement joins TRBV29-1 to TRBJ1-2; D may be TRBD1 (6 bases). Germline CDR1 is SQVTM and CDR2 is ANQGSEA. The CDR3 extends over 12 amino acids. V gave up 1 base and J gave up 8 bases, with 11 bases separating them. The CDR3 DNA is TGCAGCGTTGAAGGCCAGGGGCAGGGCTACACCTTC. This sequence encodes CSVEGQGQGYTF.

This clone has more than one count but fewer than ten. The V and J genes are TRBV5-1 and TRBJ2-7; D perhaps matches TRBD1 (7 bases). Germline CDR1 reads SGHRS; CDR2 reads YFSETQ. Trimming cost V 4 bases and J 3 bases, with 14 bases left between them. The CDR3 loop spans 14 amino acids. The chain's CDR3 is CASSHARGDYEQYF. CDR3 sequence (DNA): TGCGCCAGCAGCCACGCCAGGGGGGACTACGAGCAGTACTTC.

The chain carries TRBV29-1 and TRBJ2-1, with TRBD2 matching 12 bases. Germline V gene data show CDR1 as SQVTM and CDR2 as ANQGSEA. The CDR3 covers 16 residues. Trimming removed 6 bases from V and 3 bases from J; junction bases left unmatched: 9. The DNA of the CDR3 is TGCAGCGTCCCAGCCCCTAGCGGGGGGGTCTACAATGAGCAGTTCTTC. This gives the protein CSVPAPSGGVYNEQFF.

This clone was observed a handful of times. V and J are TRBV23-1 and TRBJ1-1, with D possibly being TRBD1 (6 bases). Being an ORF, TRBV23-1 has a function that is uncertain. The CDR3 spans 13 residues. Trimming took off 6 bases at V and 4 bases at J, with 12 bases between the two ends. CDR3 region: CASRPGVATEAFF. The DNA for the CDR3 is TGCGCCAGCAGGCCAGGGGTCGCCACTGAAGCTTTCTTT.

This clone was seen only a few times. The V gene is TRBV19, the J gene TRBJ1-2, with D possibly being TRBD1 (5 bases). The CDR3 runs to 13 residues. V was shortened by 6 bases and J by 4 bases, with 12 bases between the two germline ends. In germline, CDR1 is LNHDA, CDR2 SQIVND (reference sequence). CDR3 in DNA: TGTGCCAGTAGGGCTGACAGACTCTATGGCTACACCTTC. Translating it yields CASRADRLYGYTF.

The chain combines TRBV25-1 with TRBJ2-7; TRBD1 agrees at 10 bases. Trimming at V came to 5 bases and at J to 2 bases, leaving 3 bases not matched to a gene. The CDR3 has 14 residues. Germline V gene lookup returns CDR1 MGHDK and CDR2 SYGVNS. CDR3 sequence: CASSRTGGTYEQYF. In DNA form, the CDR3 reads TGTGCCAGCAGTCGGACAGGGGGAACCTACGAGCAGTACTTC.

Details on this clone: Other DNA variants within this sample encode the same CDR3. The V and J genes are TRBV29-1 and TRBJ1-2; 9 nucleotides match TRBD1. V shed 4 bases, J shed 5 bases, and the junction held 2 bases outside the gene matches. Germline lookup yields CDR1 SQVTM and CDR2 ANQGSEA. The CDR3 totals 12 residues. The CDR3 loop reads CSVGQGDYGYTF. DNA of the CDR3: TGCAGCGTTGGACAGGGGGATTATGGCTACACCTTC.

CDR3 sequence: CASSLGQGRSSNSPLHF. The DNA of the CDR3 is TGTGCCAGCAGCCTAGGACAGGGGCGATCTAGTAATTCACCCCTCCACTTT. The chain is built from TRBV9 and TRBJ1-6, with 9 bases that match TRBD1. Germline lookup yields CDR1 SGDLS and CDR2 YYNGEE. V dropped 4 bases and J dropped 6; count of bases not matched to a gene: 11. The CDR3 runs to 17 residues.